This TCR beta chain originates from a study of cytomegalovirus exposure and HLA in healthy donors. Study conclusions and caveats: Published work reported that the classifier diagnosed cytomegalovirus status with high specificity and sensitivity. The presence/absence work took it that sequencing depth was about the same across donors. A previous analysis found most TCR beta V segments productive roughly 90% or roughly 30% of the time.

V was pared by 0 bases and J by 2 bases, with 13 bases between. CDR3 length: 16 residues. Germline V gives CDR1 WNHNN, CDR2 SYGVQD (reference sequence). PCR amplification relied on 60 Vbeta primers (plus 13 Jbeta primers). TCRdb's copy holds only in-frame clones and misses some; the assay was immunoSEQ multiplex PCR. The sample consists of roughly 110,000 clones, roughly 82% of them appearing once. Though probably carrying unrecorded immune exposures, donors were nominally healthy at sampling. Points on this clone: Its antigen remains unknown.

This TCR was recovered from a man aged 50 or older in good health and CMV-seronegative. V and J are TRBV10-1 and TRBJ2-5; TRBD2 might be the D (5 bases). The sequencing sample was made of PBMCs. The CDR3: CASSESGYSGQETQYF. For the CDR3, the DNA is TGCGCCAGCAGTGAGTCGGGGTACTCGGGGCAAGAGACCCAGTACTTC.